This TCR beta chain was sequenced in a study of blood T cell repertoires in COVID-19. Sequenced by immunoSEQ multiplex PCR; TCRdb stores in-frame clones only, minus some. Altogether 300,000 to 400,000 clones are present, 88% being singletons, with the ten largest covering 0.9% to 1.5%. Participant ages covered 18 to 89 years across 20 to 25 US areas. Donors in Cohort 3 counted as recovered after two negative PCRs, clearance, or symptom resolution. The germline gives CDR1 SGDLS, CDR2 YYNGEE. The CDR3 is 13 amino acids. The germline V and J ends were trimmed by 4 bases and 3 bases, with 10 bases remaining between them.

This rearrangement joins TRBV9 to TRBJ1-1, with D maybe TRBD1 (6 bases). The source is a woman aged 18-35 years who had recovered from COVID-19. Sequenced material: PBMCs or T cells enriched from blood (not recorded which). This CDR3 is CASSPRTDTEAFF. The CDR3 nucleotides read TGTGCCAGCAGCCCCCGGACAGACACTGAAGCTTTCTTT.